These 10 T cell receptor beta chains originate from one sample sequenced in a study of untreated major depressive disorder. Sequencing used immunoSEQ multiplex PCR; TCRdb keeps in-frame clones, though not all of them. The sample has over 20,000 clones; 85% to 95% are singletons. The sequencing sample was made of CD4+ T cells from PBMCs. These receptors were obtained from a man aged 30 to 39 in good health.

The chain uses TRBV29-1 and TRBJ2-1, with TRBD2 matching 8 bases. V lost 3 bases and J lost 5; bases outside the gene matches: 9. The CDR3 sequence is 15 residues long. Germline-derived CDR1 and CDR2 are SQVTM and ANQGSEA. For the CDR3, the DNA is TGCAGCGTTGAGCGGTCGAGACTAGCGAACAATGAGCAGTTCTTC. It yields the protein CSVERSRLANNEQFF.

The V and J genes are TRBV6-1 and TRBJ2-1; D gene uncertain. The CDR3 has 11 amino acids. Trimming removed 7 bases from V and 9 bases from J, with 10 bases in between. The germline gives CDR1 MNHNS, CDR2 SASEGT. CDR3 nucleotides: TGTGCCAGCAAAACGGTCCGTGAGCAGTTCTTC. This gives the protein CASKTVREQFF.

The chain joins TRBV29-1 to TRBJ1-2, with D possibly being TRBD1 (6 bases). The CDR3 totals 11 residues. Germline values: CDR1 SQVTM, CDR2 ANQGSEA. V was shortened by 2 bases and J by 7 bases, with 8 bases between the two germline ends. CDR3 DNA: TGCAGCGTTGAATTAGGGGGTGGCTACACCTTC. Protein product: CSVELGGGYTF.

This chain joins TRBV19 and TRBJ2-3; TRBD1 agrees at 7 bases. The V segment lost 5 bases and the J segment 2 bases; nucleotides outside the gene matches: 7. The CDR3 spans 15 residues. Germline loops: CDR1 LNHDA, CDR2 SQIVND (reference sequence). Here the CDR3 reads CASSLQGPYTDTQYF. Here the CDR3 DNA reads TGTGCCAGTAGTTTACAGGGGCCCTACACAGATACGCAGTATTTT.

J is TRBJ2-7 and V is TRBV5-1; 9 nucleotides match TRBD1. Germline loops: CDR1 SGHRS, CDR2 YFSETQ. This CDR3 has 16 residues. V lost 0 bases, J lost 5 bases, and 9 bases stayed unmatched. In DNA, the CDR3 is TGCGCCAGCAGCTTGGAGGTACCGGACAGGGGCCACGAGCAGTACTTC. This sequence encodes CASSLEVPDRGHEQYF.

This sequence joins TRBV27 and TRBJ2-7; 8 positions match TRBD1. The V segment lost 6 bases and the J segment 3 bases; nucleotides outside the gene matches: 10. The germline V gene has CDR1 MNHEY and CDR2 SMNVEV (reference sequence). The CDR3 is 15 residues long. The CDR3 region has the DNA TGTGCCAGCAGGGGCTTAGGGACAGGTATCTACGAGCAGTACTTC. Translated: CASRGLGTGIYEQYF.

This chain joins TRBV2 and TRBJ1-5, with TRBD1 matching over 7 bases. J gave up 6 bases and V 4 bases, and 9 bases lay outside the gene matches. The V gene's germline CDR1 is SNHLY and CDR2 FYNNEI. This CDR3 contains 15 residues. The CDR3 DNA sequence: TGTGCCAGCAGTGGAGGGACAGCAATTGGTCAGCCCCAGCATTTT. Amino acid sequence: CASSGGTAIGQPQHF.

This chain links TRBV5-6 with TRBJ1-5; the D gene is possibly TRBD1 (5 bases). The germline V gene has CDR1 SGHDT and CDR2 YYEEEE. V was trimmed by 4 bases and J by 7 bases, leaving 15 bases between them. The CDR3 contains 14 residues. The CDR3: CASSPSGSWQPQHF. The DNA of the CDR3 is TGTGCCAGCAGCCCATCAGGGTCATGGCAGCCCCAGCATTTT.

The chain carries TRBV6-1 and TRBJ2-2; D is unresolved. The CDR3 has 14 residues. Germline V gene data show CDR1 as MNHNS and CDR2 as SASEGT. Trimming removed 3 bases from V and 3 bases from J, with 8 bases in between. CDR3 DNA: TGTGCCAGCAGTGAGGGTATCGACACCGGGGAGCTGTTTTTT. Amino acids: CASSEGIDTGELFF.

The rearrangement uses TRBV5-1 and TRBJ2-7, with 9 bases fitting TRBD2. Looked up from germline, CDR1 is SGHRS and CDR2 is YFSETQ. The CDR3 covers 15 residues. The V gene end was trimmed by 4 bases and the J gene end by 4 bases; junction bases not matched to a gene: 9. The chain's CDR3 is CASSQGLAVGYEQYF. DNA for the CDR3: TGCGCCAGCAGCCAGGGACTAGCTGTGGGTTACGAGCAGTACTTC.